The rows below give T cell receptor beta chains drawn from one sample of a study of blood T cell repertoires in COVID-19. Method: immunoSEQ multiplex PCR; TCRdb's copy keeps in-frame clones and lacks some. The sample has 65,000 or so clones, approximately 88% seen once. The material sequenced was peripheral blood. Source of these receptors: a man aged 30 to 45 with COVID-19, enrolled during active disease. Both conserved end residues are part of each CDR3.

CDR3	V	J
CASHRGDRYGYTF	TRBV2	TRBJ1-2
CAWSYTHRITGNTIYF	TRBV30	TRBJ1-3
CASSRGGLDRSTIYF	TRBV9	TRBJ1-3
CASSQAASDTQYF	TRBV11-1	TRBJ2-3
CASGQTIQETQYF	TRBV5-6	TRBJ2-5
CATKTQDSYNSPLHF	TRBV2	TRBJ1-6
CATSGGQGQYGEQFF	TRBV24-1	TRBJ2-1
CATGTSGTETQYF	TRBV24-1	TRBJ2-5
CATGRAETQYF	TRBV24-1	TRBJ2-5
CASSFRQGPSGNTIYF	TRBV6-5	TRBJ1-3
CASSLLAGGGGGETQYF	TRBV7-6	TRBJ2-5
CSVEDREASYEQYF	TRBV29-1	TRBJ2-7
CASSPYRDGETQYF	TRBV11-2	TRBJ2-5
CASSLDSTNQPQHF	TRBV7-9	TRBJ1-5
CASRSAGGGYNEQFF	TRBV7-2	TRBJ2-1
CASSQSVASYNSPLHF	TRBV23-1	TRBJ1-6